This T cell receptor beta chain is from a study of CD8+ T cells in alopecia areata. V gave up 0 bases and J gave up 4 bases, with 7 bases separating them. The CDR3 spans 13 residues. Per germline, CDR1 LGHNA and CDR2 YSLEER. This clone occurred a few times. Its antigen is undetermined. Additional DNA sequences in this sample encode the identical CDR3. The study, taken as a whole, reports: Normal scalp had lower clonality than lesional scalp, with alopecia totalis/universalis lesions showing this most strongly. Scalp clonality and expanded CD8+ clones among the top 100 were significantly decreased by tofacitinib.

Treatment of the sample: oral pan-JAK inhibitor, 5-10 mg twice daily. Sequencing templates came from extracted RNA that was reverse transcribed into cDNA. This table comes from immunoSEQ multiplex PCR, and its TCRdb copy is limited to in-frame clones, with some not included. The sample lists some 220,000 clones, about 58% seen once, with roughly 1.4% in the top ten. Sequences were derived from CD4+ T cells sorted from blood, sampled at week 4, from a patient treated with tofacitinib. This receptor was identified in a human donor with alopecia areata. This chain joins TRBV4-3 and TRBJ2-7, with D unresolved. Written as DNA, the CDR3 is TGCGCCAGCAGCCAAGAACTCCCATACGAGCAGTACTTC. As protein: CASSQELPYEQYF.